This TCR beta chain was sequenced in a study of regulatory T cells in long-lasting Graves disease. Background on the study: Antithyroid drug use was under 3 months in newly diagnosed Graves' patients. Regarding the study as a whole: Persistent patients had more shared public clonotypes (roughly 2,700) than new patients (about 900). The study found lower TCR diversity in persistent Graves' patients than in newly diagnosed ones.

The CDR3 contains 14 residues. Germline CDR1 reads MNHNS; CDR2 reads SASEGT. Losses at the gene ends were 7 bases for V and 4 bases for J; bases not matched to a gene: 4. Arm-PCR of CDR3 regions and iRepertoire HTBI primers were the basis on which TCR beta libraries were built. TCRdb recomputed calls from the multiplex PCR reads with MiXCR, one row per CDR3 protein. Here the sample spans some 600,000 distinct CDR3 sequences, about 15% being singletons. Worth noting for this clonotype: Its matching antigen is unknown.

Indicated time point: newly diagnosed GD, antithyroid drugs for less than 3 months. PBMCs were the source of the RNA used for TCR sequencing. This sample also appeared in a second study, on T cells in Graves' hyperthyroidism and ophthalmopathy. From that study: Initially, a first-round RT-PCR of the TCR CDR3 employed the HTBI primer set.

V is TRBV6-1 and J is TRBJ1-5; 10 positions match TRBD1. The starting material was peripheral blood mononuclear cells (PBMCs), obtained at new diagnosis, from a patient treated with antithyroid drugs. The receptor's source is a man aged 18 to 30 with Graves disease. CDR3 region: CASMTGGSNQPQHF. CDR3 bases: TGTGCCAGCATGACAGGGGGCTCTAATCAGCCCCAGCATTTT.